What follows are 29 T cell receptor beta chains derived from one specimen sequenced in a study of esophageal squamous cell carcinoma under preoperative chemotherapy. TCRdb ran MiXCR on the PCR reads and lists one entry per CDR3 protein. The sample includes approximately 20,000 distinct CDR3 sequences, around 46% of them seen just once. Time point described: after preoperative PTX-NDP chemotherapy. This specimen was taken from a patient given preoperative chemotherapy. These receptors were taken from a human donor with esophageal squamous cell carcinoma. The donor label of this sample is uncertain.

The table lists this clonotype with a few counts. V usage is TRBV7-2 and J usage is TRBJ2-1; 8 nucleotides line up with TRBD2. The J call could be wrong; TRBJ2-7 is a better fit for the DNA end. This CDR3 has 18 residues. Germline-derived CDR1 and CDR2 are SGHTA and FQGNSA. CDR3 loop: CASSLARSGTTRGGEQYF. The CDR3 DNA follows: TGTGCCAGCAGCTTAGCCCGTAGCGGGACAACAAGAGGCGGCGAGCAGTACTTC.

At least ten counts were recorded for this clonotype. The chain employs TRBV6-1 and TRBJ1-4; 7 bases fit TRBD1. Trimming cost V 3 bases and J 5 bases; bases outside gene matches: 9. CDR1 and CDR2 from the germline V gene are MNHNS and SASEGT. The CDR3 sequence is 16 residues long. DNA of the CDR3: TGTGCCAGCAGTGACATCCTGGGACAGACCAATGAAAAACTGTTTTTT. Encoded protein: CASSDILGQTNEKLFF.

In regard to this clonotype: At one end the junction does not follow the germline gene, possibly because of a read error. The rearrangement uses TRBV7-8 and TRBJ2-5, with D maybe TRBD1 (6 bases). The CDR3 extends over 12 amino acids. CDR1 and CDR2 from the germline V gene are SGHVS and FQNEAQ. CDR3 protein: CASSLGATTRLF. CDR3 in DNA: TGTGCCAGCAGCTTGGGGGCGACGACCCGACTCTTC.

This clonotype was seen at least ten times. The chain employs TRBV7-2 and TRBJ2-3, with D unresolved. Between the trimmed V and J ends, which lost 1 base and 1 base, there was a span of 0 bases. Looked up from germline, CDR1 is SGHTA and CDR2 is FQGNSA. The length of the CDR3 is 12 residues. The chain's CDR3 is CASSLGTDTQYF. CDR3 DNA sequence: TGTGCCAGCAGCTTAGGCACAGATACGCAGTATTTT.

The chain joins TRBV12-3 or TRBV12-4 to TRBJ1-1, with TRBD1 matching over 12 bases. Trimming removed 5 bases from V and 3 bases from J; junction bases left unmatched: 1. The CDR3 covers 14 residues. CDR3 DNA: TGTGCCAGCAGTGGGACAGGGGGCTACACTGAAGCTTTCTTT. Protein product: CASSGTGGYTEAFF.

The V gene is TRBV6-4, the J gene TRBJ2-3; weak D call: TRBD2 (7 bases). This CDR3 contains 14 residues. Germline CDR1 reads MRHNA; CDR2 reads SNTAGT. Trimming removed 6 bases at V and 3 bases at J, with 13 bases between. The DNA for the CDR3 is TGTGCCAGCAGCCCCGCGGGGGCGACAGATACGCAGTATTTT. Amino acids: CASSPAGATDTQYF.

Of note for this clonotype: At one of its ends the junction is not consistent with the germline gene, which may arise from a read error. The CDR3 region is CASSAGRGEKDTQYF. Written as DNA, the CDR3 is TGTGCCAGCAGCGCGGGGCGCGGGGAGAAAGATACGCAGTATTTC. The J gene is TRBJ2-3, the V gene TRBV7-3, with D possibly matching TRBD2 (6 bases). Per germline, CDR1 SGHTA and CDR2 FQGTGA. This CDR3 contains 15 residues.

Of note for this clonotype: A read error may account for a junction end that differs from germline. The chain combines TRBV7-2 with TRBJ2-4, with D unresolved. The CDR3 is 16 residues long. The germline CDR1 and CDR2 sequences are SGHTA and FQGNSA. The CDR3 loop is CASRARRRWSKNMQYF. The CDR3 DNA is TGTGCCAGCCGCGCACGACGGCGGTGGAGCAAAAACATGCAGTACTTC. The complete variable domain, with remaining parts taken from reference TRBV7-2 and TRBJ2-4, reads GAGVSQSPSNKVTEKGKDVELRCDPISGHTALYWYRQSLGQGLEFLIYFQGNSAPDKSGLPSDRFSAERTGGSVSTLTIQRTQQEDSAVYLCASRARRRWSKNMQYFGAGTRLSVL.

Ten or more counts support this clonotype. The chain combines TRBV7-2 with TRBJ2-1, with D unclear. Trimming shortened V by 5 bases and J by 1 base, and 3 bases separated the two germline ends. This CDR3 is built from 12 residues. Germline lookup yields CDR1 SGHTA and CDR2 FQGNSA. DNA of the CDR3: TGTGCCAGCAGCCAGTCCTACAATGAGCAGTTCTTC. The encoded protein is CASSQSYNEQFF.

A remark on this clonotype: With a much larger clone just one base away, this may be a read error. The chain recombines TRBV11-2 with TRBJ2-1; D is unresolved. The CDR3 runs to 11 residues. V was cut by 4 bases and J by 10 bases, with 8 bases left in between. Looked up from germline, CDR1 is SGHAT and CDR2 is FQNNGV. The CDR3 sequence is CASSSKTEQFF. CDR3 in DNA: TGTGCCAGCAGCTCAAAGACAGAGCAGTTCTTC. The complete variable domain, with remaining parts taken from reference TRBV11-2 and TRBJ2-1, reads EAGVAQSPRYKIIEKRQSVAFWCNPISGHATLYWYQQILGQGPKLLIQFQNNGVVDDSQLPKDRFSAERLKGVDSTLKIQPAKLEDSAVYLCASSSKTEQFFGPGTRLTVL.

Ten or more counts support this clonotype. This chain joins TRBV7-8 and TRBJ2-7, with D perhaps matching TRBD2 (5 bases). Trimming stripped 7 bases from V and 6 bases from J, with 16 bases between. The germline gives CDR1 SGHVS, CDR2 FQNEAQ. CDR3 length: 13 amino acids. CDR3 bases: TGTGCCAGCACCCGACCTAGCCTCCGCGAGCAGTACTTC. It translates to CASTRPSLREQYF.

This clonotype was recorded at least ten times. The V and J genes are TRBV7-2 and TRBJ2-5; D remains unclear. V lost 0 bases and J 1 base, leaving 6 bases between the germline ends. Germline V lookup: CDR1 SGHTA, CDR2 FQGNSA. The CDR3 runs to 14 residues. CDR3 nucleotides: TGTGCCAGCAGCTTAGCGGCAGGCCAAGAGACCCAGTACTTC. This gives the protein CASSLAAGQETQYF.

This chain uses TRBV7-6 with TRBJ2-7; 9 bases match TRBD2. Germline V lookup: CDR1 SGHVS, CDR2 FNYEAQ. This CDR3 is 15 amino acids long. The V gene end was trimmed by 2 bases and the J gene end by 5 bases; junction bases not matched to a gene: 7. CDR3 sequence (DNA): TGTGCCAGCAGCTTACTCGCGGGAGGGTGGGACGAGCAGTACTTC. It encodes CASSLLAGGWDEQYF.

Details on this clonotype: It is likely a read error, because the conserved phenylalanine at the end of the CDR3 is missing. V and J are TRBV7-2 and TRBJ2-5, with D perhaps TRBD2 (5 bases). The CDR3 is 14 amino acids. Germline lookup yields CDR1 SGHTA and CDR2 FQGNSA. Written as DNA, the CDR3 is TGTGCCAGCGGCTTTGCTCGGGGTTTAACGTCCCAGTACTCG. Translated, it gives CASGFARGLTSQYS.

This clonotype appeared a few times. The gene calls are TRBV7-8 and TRBJ2-5; no clear D. The CDR3 totals 13 residues. Germline CDR1 reads SGHVS; CDR2 reads FQNEAQ. With 1 base removed from V and 1 base from J, the gap between germline ends came to 4 bases. The CDR3 protein is CASSLGFQETQYF. In nucleotides, the CDR3 is TGTGCCAGCAGCTTAGGATTCCAAGAGACCCAGTACTTC. The variable domain in full, with the rest retrieved from reference TRBV7-8 and TRBJ2-5, is GAGVSQSPRYKVAKRGQDVALRCDPISGHVSLFWYQQALGQGPEFLTYFQNEAQLDKSGLPSDRFFAERPEGSVSTLKIQRTQQEDSAVYLCASSLGFQETQYFGPGTRLLVL.

The chain combines TRBV7-2 with TRBJ2-5, with D perhaps TRBD2 (7 bases). Germline V lookup: CDR1 SGHTA, CDR2 FQGNSA. Deletions cut 6 bases from V and 11 bases from J, with 28 bases between. CDR3 length: 16 amino acids. The CDR3 nucleotides read TGTGCCAGCAGGGGGCGAGGGGGGGGGGACCAAGATACGCAGTACTTC. Protein: CASRGRGGGDQDTQYF.

This clonotype was found once. The junction departs from the called germline gene at one end, perhaps through a read error. In nucleotides, the CDR3 is TGTGCGTGGACCGGGCGCCGGGCCCAAAAGACCCAGTACTTC. It is translated as CAWTGRRAQKTQYF. The gene calls are TRBV12-3 or TRBV12-4 and TRBJ2-4; D ambiguous. The J call may be incorrect, as the DNA end agrees better with TRBJ2-5. The CDR3 is 14 residues long.

V is TRBV12-5 and J is TRBJ2-3, with D possibly TRBD1 on 5 matching bases. Between the trimmed V and J ends, which lost 0 bases and 4 bases, there was a span of 11 bases. The CDR3 sequence is 15 residues long. Germline assignment: CDR1 LGHNT and CDR2 FRNRAP. DNA for the CDR3: TGTGCTAGTGGTTTGGTACTGTTAGGGGCAGATACGCAGTATTTT. This gives the protein CASGLVLLGADTQYF.

This clonotype was counted ten times or more. The chain combines TRBV6-4 with TRBJ1-1; D gene uncertain. Germline V gives CDR1 MRHNA, CDR2 SNTAGT. The CDR3 is 13 amino acids. V lost 4 bases, J lost 5 bases, and 11 bases lay in between. The CDR3 region has the DNA TGTGCCAGCAGTGTTTCCCAGCAGACTGAAGCTTTCTTT. Protein: CASSVSQQTEAFF.

This rearrangement joins TRBV7-2 to TRBJ2-3, with D perhaps TRBD1 or TRBD2 (5 bases each). Germline CDR1 SGHTA, CDR2 FQGNSA. This CDR3 spans 14 amino acids. V lost 6 bases and J lost 0, with 10 bases in between. The chain's CDR3 is CASRTGGSTDTQYF. The CDR3 DNA sequence: TGTGCCAGCAGAACAGGCGGGAGCACAGATACGCAGTATTTT.

For this clonotype: Germline and junction disagree at one end, which may indicate a read error. The chain combines TRBV6-1 with TRBJ2-5; TRBD2 agrees at 7 bases. The CDR3 extends over 14 amino acids. Germline V lookup: CDR1 MNHNS, CDR2 SASEGT. CDR3: CASSEGTSSETQSF. The CDR3 DNA follows: TGTGCCAGCAGTGAAGGGACTAGTTCGGAGACCCAGTCTTTC.

This clonotype occurred a few times. Given the absence of the conserved phenylalanine or tryptophan at the CDR3 end, a read error is likely. The DNA is omitted, as the CDR3 cannot be located on it reliably, and the CDR3 follows TCRdb's listing. This chain uses TRBV24-1 with TRBJ2-6; no check of the table's D call, TRBD2, against the DNA was made. Termini included, the CDR3 measures 19 amino acids. Germline loops: CDR1 KGHDR, CDR2 SFDVKD. CDR3 in amino acids: CATSDPAAGGTKNIQYFGA.

This chain links TRBV10-2 with TRBJ2-1; D uncertain. This CDR3 has 10 amino acids. From germline, CDR1 is WSHSY and CDR2 SAAADI. V gave up 6 bases and J gave up 9 bases, with 6 bases separating them. Here the CDR3 DNA reads TGCGCCAGCAGATCGGTTGAGCAGTTCTTC. Its protein product is CASRSVEQFF.

The J gene is TRBJ2-1, the V gene TRBV11-2, with 7 bases fitting TRBD2. This CDR3 has 15 residues. V was clipped by 3 bases and J by 5 bases; unmatched bases: 7. Germline assignment: CDR1 SGHAT and CDR2 FQNNGV. Written as DNA, the CDR3 is TGTGCCAGCAGCTTTGGGACTATCCAGGACAATGAGCAGTTCTTC. Its translation is CASSFGTIQDNEQFF.

This clonotype was detected a few times. The chain employs TRBV5-6 and TRBJ1-2; the D is unclear. The V and J ends lost 0 bases and 8 bases respectively, with 8 bases between them. CDR1 is SGHDT and CDR2 is YYEEEE in the germline V gene. This CDR3 contains 12 residues. Written as DNA, the CDR3 is TGTGCCAGCAGCTTGGGGAAAGGAGGCTACACCTTC. Translating it yields CASSLGKGGYTF. The whole variable domain, remainder taken from reference TRBV5-6 and TRBJ1-2, is DAGVTQSPTHLIKTRGQQVTLRCSPKSGHDTVSWYQQALGQGPQFIFQYYEEEERQRGNFPDRFSGHQFPNYSSELNVNALLLGDSALYLCASSLGKGGYTFGSGTRLTVV.

The chain carries TRBV20-1 and TRBJ2-3; 7 positions match TRBD2. Trimming at V came to 0 bases and at J to 6 bases, leaving 6 bases not matched to a gene. The CDR3 has 14 residues. Germline V gives CDR1 DFQATT, CDR2 SNEGSKA (reference sequence). The CDR3 is CSARERGSKDTQYF. The CDR3 bases are TGCAGTGCTAGAGAGCGCGGGAGTAAGGATACGCAGTATTTT.

The chain couples TRBV7-6 to TRBJ2-1; D might be TRBD1 (6 bases). Matching the DNA end better, TRBJ2-7 makes the J call doubtful. Germline-derived CDR1 and CDR2 are SGHVS and FNYEAQ. This CDR3 is built from 14 residues. The CDR3 DNA is TGTGCCAGCAGCTTGAGCGCAGGGGTAGAAGAGCAGTACTTC. Protein: CASSLSAGVEEQYF.

There are many counts of this clonotype. The J gene is TRBJ2-5, the V gene TRBV7-6; D not resolved. This CDR3 is 14 amino acids long. V was shortened by 6 bases and J by 4 bases, with 15 bases between the two germline ends. Germline loops: CDR1 SGHVS, CDR2 FNYEAQ. The CDR3 loop is CASSPRLVGETQYF. CDR3 coding DNA: TGTGCCAGCAGTCCCAGGCTAGTAGGAGAGACCCAGTACTTC. Full variable domain (remainder filled in from reference TRBV7-6 and TRBJ2-5): GAGVSQSPRYKVTKRGQDVALRCDPISGHVSLYWYRQALGQGPEFLTYFNYEAQQDKSGLPNDRFSAERPEGSISTLTIQRTEQRDSAMYRCASSPRLVGETQYFGPGTRLLVL.

This clonotype showed up many times. The CDR3 region is CASSPGTSYNEQFF. The CDR3 bases are TGCGCCAGCAGCCCCGGGACTAGTTACAATGAGCAGTTCTTC. The V call is TRBV10-1, the J call TRBJ2-1, with 8 bases fitting TRBD2. Germline CDR1 reads WNHNN; CDR2 reads SYGVQD (reference sequence). The CDR3 extends over 14 amino acids. V was pared by 6 bases and J by 4 bases, with 5 bases of the junction left unmatched.